This TCR beta chain was observed in a study of cytomegalovirus exposure and HLA in healthy donors. The germline V and J ends were trimmed by 3 bases and 11 bases, with 13 bases remaining between them. Germline loops: CDR1 KGHSH, CDR2 LQKENI. There are 12 residues in the CDR3. For this clone: The target antigen is unknown.

Both 60 Vbeta primers and 13 Jbeta primers went into the PCR. The protocol was immunoSEQ multiplex PCR, while the TCRdb copy is restricted to in-frame clones and leaves out a portion. Among 110,000 to 150,000 clones listed, approximately 80% were seen once. Study-level points and caveats: A later analysis linked a missense variant in DCLRE1C to the trimming of TCR beta V and J genes. One cluster of highly shared sequence variants probably arose as a sequencing artifact.

Sequencing input: PBMCs. This receptor was taken from a female donor in good health and CMV-seronegative. The J gene is TRBJ1-1, the V gene TRBV18, with D unclear. The DNA of the CDR3 is TGTGCCAGCTCACCCTGGCCGGAGCCCGCTTTCTTT. Residues: CASSPWPEPAFF.